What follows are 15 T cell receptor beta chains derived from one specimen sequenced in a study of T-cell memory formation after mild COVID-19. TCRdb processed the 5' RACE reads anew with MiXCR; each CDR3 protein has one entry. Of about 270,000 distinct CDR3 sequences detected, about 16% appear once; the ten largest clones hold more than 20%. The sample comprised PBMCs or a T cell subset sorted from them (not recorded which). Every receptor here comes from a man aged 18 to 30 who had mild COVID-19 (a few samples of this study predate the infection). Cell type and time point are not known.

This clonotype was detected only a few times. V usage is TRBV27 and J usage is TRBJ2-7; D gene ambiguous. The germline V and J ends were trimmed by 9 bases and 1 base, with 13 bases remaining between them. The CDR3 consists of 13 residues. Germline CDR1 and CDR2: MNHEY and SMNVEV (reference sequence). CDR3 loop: CASSKDVSYEQYF. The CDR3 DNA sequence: TGTGCCAGTTCGAAAGACGTGTCCTACGAGCAGTACTTC.

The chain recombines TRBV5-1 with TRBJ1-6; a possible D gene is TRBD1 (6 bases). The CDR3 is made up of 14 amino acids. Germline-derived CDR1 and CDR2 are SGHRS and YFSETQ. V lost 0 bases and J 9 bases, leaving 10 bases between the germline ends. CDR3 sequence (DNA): TGCGCCAGCAGCTTGGCCACAGGGAGTTCACCCCTCCACTTT. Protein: CASSLATGSSPLHF.

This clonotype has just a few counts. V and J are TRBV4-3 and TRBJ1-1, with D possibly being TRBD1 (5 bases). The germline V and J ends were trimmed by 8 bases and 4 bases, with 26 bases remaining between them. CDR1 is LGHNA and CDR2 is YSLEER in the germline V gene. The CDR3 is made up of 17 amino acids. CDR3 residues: CASGTDVKRGMVTEAFF. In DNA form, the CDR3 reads TGCGCCAGCGGAACCGACGTCAAGAGGGGAATGGTCACTGAAGCTTTCTTT.

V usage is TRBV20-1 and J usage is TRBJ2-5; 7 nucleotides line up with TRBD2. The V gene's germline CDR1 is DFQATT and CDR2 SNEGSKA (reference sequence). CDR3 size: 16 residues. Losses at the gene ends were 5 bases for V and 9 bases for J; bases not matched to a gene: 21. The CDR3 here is CSAVIPGGGGDRAQYF. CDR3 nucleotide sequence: TGCAGTGCTGTCATTCCCGGCGGGGGTGGGGATCGGGCCCAGTACTTC.

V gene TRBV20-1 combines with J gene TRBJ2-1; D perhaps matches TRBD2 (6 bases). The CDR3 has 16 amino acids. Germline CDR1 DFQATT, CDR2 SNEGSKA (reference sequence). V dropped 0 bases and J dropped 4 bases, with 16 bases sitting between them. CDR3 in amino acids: CSARDTGTFLYNEQFF. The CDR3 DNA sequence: TGCAGTGCTAGAGACACCGGGACTTTCCTATACAATGAGCAGTTCTTC.

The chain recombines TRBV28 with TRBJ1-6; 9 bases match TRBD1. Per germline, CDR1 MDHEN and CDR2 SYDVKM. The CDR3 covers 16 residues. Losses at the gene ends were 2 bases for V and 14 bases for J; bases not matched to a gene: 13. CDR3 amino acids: CASSLKAGTGSLSLHF. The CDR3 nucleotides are TGTGCCAGCAGTTTAAAAGCCGGGACAGGGTCTCTTTCCCTCCACTTT. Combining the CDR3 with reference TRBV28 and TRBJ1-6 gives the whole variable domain DVKVTQSSRYLVKRTGEKVFLECVQDMDHENMFWYRQDPGLGLRLIYFSYDVKMKEKGDIPEGYSVSREKKERFSLILESASTNQTSMYLCASSLKAGTGSLSLHFGNGTRLTVT.

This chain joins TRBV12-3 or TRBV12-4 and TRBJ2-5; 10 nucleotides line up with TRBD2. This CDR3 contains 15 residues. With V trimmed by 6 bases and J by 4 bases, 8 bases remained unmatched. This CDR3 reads CASRPGLAPGETQYF. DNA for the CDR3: TGTGCCAGCAGACCGGGACTAGCGCCGGGAGAGACCCAGTACTTC.

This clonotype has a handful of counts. Here the CDR3 reads CASSLRPNTDTQYF. CDR3 DNA sequence: TGTGCCAGCAGCTTGCGGCCGAACACAGATACGCAGTATTTT. The chain links TRBV5-5 to TRBJ2-3; D is uncertain. Trimming removed 1 base from V and 2 bases from J, with 8 bases in between. Germline loops: CDR1 SGHKS, CDR2 YYEKEE (reference sequence). This CDR3 is built from 14 residues.

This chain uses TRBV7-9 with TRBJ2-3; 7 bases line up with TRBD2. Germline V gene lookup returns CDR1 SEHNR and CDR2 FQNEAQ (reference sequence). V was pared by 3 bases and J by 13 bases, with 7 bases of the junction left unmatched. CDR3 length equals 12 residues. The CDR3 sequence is CASSFGTTTEYF. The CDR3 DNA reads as TGTGCCAGCAGCTTCGGGACTACTACAGAGTATTTT.

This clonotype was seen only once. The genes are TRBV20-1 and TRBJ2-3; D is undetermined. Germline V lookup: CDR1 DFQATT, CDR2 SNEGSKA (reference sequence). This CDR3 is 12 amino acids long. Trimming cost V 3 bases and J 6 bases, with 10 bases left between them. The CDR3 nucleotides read TGCAGTGCTAGTTCGGGCTCCGATACGCAGTATTTT. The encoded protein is CSASSGSDTQYF.

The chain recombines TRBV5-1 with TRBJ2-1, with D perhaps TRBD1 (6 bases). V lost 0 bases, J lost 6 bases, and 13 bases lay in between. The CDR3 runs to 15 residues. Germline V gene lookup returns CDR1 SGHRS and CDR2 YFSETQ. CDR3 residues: CASSLARQGGNEQFF. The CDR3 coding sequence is TGCGCCAGCAGCTTGGCAAGGCAAGGGGGCAATGAGCAGTTCTTC.

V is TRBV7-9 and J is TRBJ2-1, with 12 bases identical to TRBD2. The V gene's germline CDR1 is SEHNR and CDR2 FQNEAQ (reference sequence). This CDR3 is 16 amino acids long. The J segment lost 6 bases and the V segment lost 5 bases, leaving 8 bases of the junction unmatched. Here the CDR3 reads CASSGRLAGDGNEQFF. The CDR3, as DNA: TGTGCCAGCAGCGGGCGACTAGCGGGGGATGGCAATGAGCAGTTCTTC.

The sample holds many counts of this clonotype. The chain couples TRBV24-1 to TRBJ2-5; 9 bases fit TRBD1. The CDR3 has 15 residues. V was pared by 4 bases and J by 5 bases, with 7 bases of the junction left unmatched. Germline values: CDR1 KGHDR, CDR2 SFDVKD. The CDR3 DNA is TGTGCCACCAGTGAGGGGGGGACAGGGAAGGAGACCCAGTACTTC. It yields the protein CATSEGGTGKETQYF.

Here the CDR3 reads CSARDGSGFTEAFF. The CDR3 bases are TGCAGTGCTAGAGATGGTTCAGGCTTCACTGAAGCTTTCTTT. This chain joins TRBV20-1 and TRBJ1-1; unclear D gene. This CDR3 region has 14 residues. The germline V gene has CDR1 DFQATT and CDR2 SNEGSKA (reference sequence). V dropped 0 bases and J dropped 4 bases, with 12 bases sitting between them.

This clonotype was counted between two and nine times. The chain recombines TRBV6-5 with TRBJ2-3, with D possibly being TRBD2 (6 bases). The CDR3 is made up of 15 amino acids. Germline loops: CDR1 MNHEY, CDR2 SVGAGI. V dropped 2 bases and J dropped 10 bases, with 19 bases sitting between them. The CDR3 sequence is CASSYRRGNGYPQYF. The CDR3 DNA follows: TGTGCCAGCAGTTACCGGCGGGGTAATGGTTATCCGCAGTATTTT.